This TCR beta chain comes out of a study of blood T cell repertoires in COVID-19. Profiling relied on immunoSEQ multiplex PCR, and the TCRdb table lists in-frame clones only, not all of them. There are 400,000 to 450,000 clones in the sample; 70% to 90% occur only once, and about 0.91% lies in the top ten. The ends lost 2 bases at V and 2 bases at J; junction bases unmatched: 4. This CDR3 has 16 amino acids. CDR1 is SGHTA and CDR2 is FQGTGA in the germline V gene. Seattle participants joined during active infection and were tracked over time. Sequencing input: peripheral blood. This receptor was obtained from a young man with COVID-19, enrolled during active disease. This sequence joins TRBV7-3 and TRBJ2-5; 11 nucleotides agree with TRBD2. CDR3 region: CASSLVGLAAQETQYF. Written as DNA, the CDR3 is TGTGCCAGCAGCTTAGTGGGACTAGCGGCTCAAGAGACCCAGTACTTC.